This T cell receptor (beta chain) comes out of a study of T cell changes during pregnancy in multiple sclerosis. This CDR3 spans 14 amino acids. Germline V gene lookup returns CDR1 MNHNS and CDR2 SASEGT. Losses at the gene ends were 5 bases for V and 4 bases for J; bases not matched to a gene: 8. Clones were sequenced by immunoSEQ multiplex PCR, and TCRdb holds only the in-frame ones, with some missing. The profile shows approximately 100,000 clones, 91% of them singletons. J is TRBJ2-7 and V is TRBV6-1; TRBD2 matches 7 bases. The receptor's source is a female donor with multiple sclerosis, enrolled in a pregnancy study. Sample: peripheral blood, taken after pregnancy. The CDR3 loop is CASSPQAGPYEQYF. DNA for the CDR3: TGTGCCAGCAGTCCGCAAGCGGGACCATACGAGCAGTACTTC.